A single sample gave rise to the 27 T cell receptor beta chains below, sequenced in a study of blood T cell repertoires in COVID-19. Profiled with immunoSEQ multiplex PCR; TCRdb holds only in-frame clones, not every one. The table lists over 30,000 clones, more than 85% of them singletons. Sequencing used peripheral blood. The receptors come from a human donor in a cohort sampled during active COVID-19.

The chain recombines TRBV10-1 with TRBJ2-1; TRBD2 might be the D (6 bases). CDR3 length: 14 amino acids. V lost 3 bases and J 0 bases, leaving 6 bases between the germline ends. The germline V gene has CDR1 WNHNN and CDR2 SYGVQD (reference sequence). The CDR3 region has the DNA TGCGCCAGCAGTGACGGGGGCTCCTACAATGAGCAGTTCTTC. Translation: CASSDGGSYNEQFF.

As DNA, the CDR3 is TGCGCCAGCAGCACCGAAAATGCGGAAAAACTGTTTTTT. This codes for CASSTENAEKLFF. The chain uses TRBV5-1 and TRBJ1-4; D gene unclear. The CDR3 runs 13 residues. Germline values: CDR1 SGHRS, CDR2 YFSETQ. The V end was cut by 4 bases, the J end by 8 bases, with 12 bases between.

The rearrangement uses TRBV5-5 and TRBJ2-5; D gene ambiguous. The length of the CDR3 is 12 residues. Trimming took 2 bases from V and 2 from J, leaving 4 bases between them. Germline values: CDR1 SGHKS, CDR2 YYEKEE (reference sequence). The DNA of the CDR3 is TGTGCCAGCAGCTTCCCGCAAGAGACCCAGTACTTC. It yields the protein CASSFPQETQYF.

The rearrangement uses TRBV28 and TRBJ2-3; TRBD2 agrees at 13 bases. With V trimmed by 4 bases and J by 0 bases, 7 bases remained unmatched. Germline V lookup: CDR1 MDHEN, CDR2 SYDVKM. The CDR3 runs 18 residues. The CDR3 DNA reads as TGTGCCAGCAGTTCTACTAGCGGGAGGGCCTCGAGCACAGATACGCAGTATTTT. Its protein is CASSSTSGRASSTDTQYF.

A word on this clone: Sequence at one end of the junction differs from germline and may be a read error. V usage is TRBV7-2 and J usage is TRBJ2-5; TRBD2 aligns across 11 bases. The CDR3 consists of 16 residues. Per germline, CDR1 SGHTA and CDR2 FQGNSA. Here the CDR3 reads CASSLAGGNLQETQYF. As DNA, the CDR3 is TGTGCCAGCAGCCTAGCGGGAGGCAACCTCCAAGAGACCCAGTACTTC. Full variable domain (missing parts from reference TRBV7-2 and TRBJ2-5): GAGVSQSPSNKVTEKGKDVELRCDPISGHTALYWYRQSLGQGLEFLIYFQGNSAPDKSGLPSDRFSAERTGGSVSTLTIQRTQQEDSAVYLCASSLAGGNLQETQYFGPGTRLLVL.

The J gene is TRBJ1-4, the V gene TRBV18, with D uncertain. The CDR3 runs 14 residues. Germline CDR1 KGHSH, CDR2 LQKENI. V shed 2 bases and J shed 5 bases, with 9 bases lying between them. CDR3 protein: CASSPAGLNEKLFF. CDR3 sequence (DNA): TGTGCCAGCTCACCAGCGGGGTTGAATGAAAAACTGTTTTTT.

The chain combines TRBV28 with TRBJ1-4, with TRBD1 matching over 9 bases. The CDR3 spans 14 residues. Germline CDR1 MDHEN, CDR2 SYDVKM. The V gene end was trimmed by 6 bases and the J gene end by 8 bases; junction bases not matched to a gene: 7. CDR3 nucleotide sequence: TGTGCCAGCAGGAATCGACAGGGGGGGGAAAAACTGTTTTTT. Translated, it gives CASRNRQGGEKLFF.

The chain joins TRBV27 to TRBJ1-2; D is uncertain. The CDR3 is 14 residues long. V gave up 3 bases and J gave up 4 bases, with 12 bases separating them. The germline gives CDR1 MNHEY, CDR2 SMNVEV (reference sequence). The CDR3 sequence is CASSFGSRGYGYTF. Here the CDR3 DNA reads TGTGCCAGCAGTTTTGGGAGCCGCGGCTATGGCTACACCTTC.

The V gene is TRBV7-8, the J gene TRBJ1-4; 10 nucleotides align to TRBD1. This CDR3 comprises 17 residues. Germline loops: CDR1 SGHVS, CDR2 FQNEAQ. V trimming: 5 bases; J trimming: 3 bases; junction bases outside the gene matches: 9. CDR3 in amino acids: CASSPVTGGAANEKLFF. CDR3 in DNA: TGTGCCAGCAGCCCAGTGACAGGGGGCGCAGCTAATGAAAAACTGTTTTTT.

The rearrangement uses TRBV27 and TRBJ1-2, with TRBD1 matching 9 bases. The CDR3 is 15 amino acids. Germline CDR1 and CDR2: MNHEY and SMNVEV (reference sequence). V was clipped by 5 bases and J by 8 bases; unmatched bases: 12. CDR3 residues: CASSIYRGRVGGYTF. CDR3 coding DNA: TGTGCCAGCAGTATATACAGGGGGCGAGTAGGGGGCTACACCTTC.

Turning to this clone: An end of the junction does not agree with germline; a read error may underlie this. The chain links TRBV28 to TRBJ1-6; D possibly corresponds to TRBD1 (6 bases). The CDR3 spans 11 residues. Germline-derived CDR1 and CDR2 are MDHEN and SYDVKM. This CDR3 is CASSTTGLAFF. CDR3 DNA sequence: TGTGCCAGCAGTACGACAGGATTAGCGTTCTTT.

The gene calls are TRBV30 and TRBJ1-3, with D possibly matching TRBD1 (6 bases). This CDR3 has 14 residues. V lost 3 bases, J lost 0 bases, and 9 bases lay in between. Germline assignment: CDR1 GTSNPN and CDR2 SVGIG (reference sequence). CDR3 sequence reads: CAWSLDSSGNTIYF. DNA of the CDR3: TGTGCCTGGAGCTTGGACAGCTCTGGAAACACCATATATTTT.

The rearrangement uses TRBV28 and TRBJ1-1; maybe TRBD1 (6 bases). V gave up 4 bases and J gave up 4 bases, with 13 bases separating them. The CDR3 totals 14 residues. CDR1 is MDHEN, CDR2 SYDVKM, per germline. This CDR3 reads CASSSIQGRTEAFF. In DNA form, the CDR3 reads TGTGCCAGCAGTTCGATACAGGGACGCACTGAAGCTTTCTTT.

CDR3 amino acids: CASSYYTQNSYNEQFF. The DNA of the CDR3 is TGTGCCAGCAGTTACTACACACAAAACTCCTACAATGAGCAGTTCTTC. V is TRBV27 and J is TRBJ2-1; D unresolved. V lost 4 bases and J lost 0, with 13 bases in between. Germline CDR1 is MNHEY and CDR2 is SMNVEV (reference sequence). The length of the CDR3 is 16 residues.

The chain links TRBV27 to TRBJ1-5; D remains unclear. Trimming pared 5 bases from V and 9 bases from J, leaving 20 bases between. The CDR3 consists of 15 residues. Germline CDR1 and CDR2: MNHEY and SMNVEV (reference sequence). The CDR3 is CASSATLGIYMPQHF. In nucleotides, the CDR3 is TGTGCCAGCAGTGCCACCCTCGGGATCTACATGCCCCAGCATTTT.

The chain joins TRBV7-9 to TRBJ2-1; TRBD2 agrees at 8 bases. Per the germline V gene, CDR1 is SEHNR and CDR2 is FQNEAQ (reference sequence). The J segment lost 3 bases and the V segment lost 5 bases, leaving 15 bases of the junction unmatched. CDR3 length equals 18 residues. CDR3 in amino acids: CASSPPGGSGTIYNEQFF. Written as DNA, the CDR3 is TGTGCCAGCAGCCCCCCTGGGGGTAGCGGGACCATCTACAATGAGCAGTTCTTC.

The chain combines TRBV5-4 with TRBJ2-2; D is unresolved. The V end lost 4 bases, the J end lost 3 bases, and 7 bases lay between the germline ends. This CDR3 is 13 amino acids long. Looked up from germline, CDR1 is SGHNT and CDR2 is YYREEE (reference sequence). This CDR3 reads CASSIDYTGELFF. DNA of the CDR3: TGTGCCAGCAGCATAGACTACACCGGGGAGCTGTTTTTT.

The chain is built from TRBV18 and TRBJ2-7; TRBD2 matches at 8 bases. Trimming took 2 bases from V and 2 from J; bases not matched to a gene: 5. This CDR3 spans 15 amino acids. Germline V CDR1 and CDR2: KGHSH, LQKENI. The CDR3 protein is CASSPKLAGTYEQYF. CDR3 DNA: TGTGCCAGCTCACCAAAGCTAGCGGGCACCTACGAGCAGTACTTC.

This chain uses TRBV30 with TRBJ1-1, with D perhaps matching TRBD1 (6 bases). The germline CDR1 and CDR2 sequences are GTSNPN and SVGIG (reference sequence). The CDR3 extends over 13 amino acids. The ends were cut back, 2 bases at V and 3 bases at J, with 10 bases in the middle. The CDR3 nucleotides read TGTGCCTGGAGTCAGGGGTTGGACACTGAAGCTTTCTTT. Residues: CAWSQGLDTEAFF.

V usage is TRBV12-5 and J usage is TRBJ2-1, with D possibly TRBD1 on 6 matching bases. This CDR3 is 15 amino acids long. Trimming shortened V by 3 bases and J by 7 bases, and 16 bases separated the two germline ends. Looked up from germline, CDR1 is LGHNT and CDR2 is FRNRAP. Here the CDR3 reads CASGFHTTGLNEQFF. As DNA, the CDR3 is TGTGCTAGTGGTTTCCATACAACAGGGCTAAATGAGCAGTTCTTC.

This chain uses TRBV7-6 with TRBJ1-1, with 7 bases matching TRBD1. The CDR3 is made up of 16 amino acids. The trim removed 5 bases at V and 5 bases at J, leaving 14 bases unmatched. Per germline, CDR1 SGHVS and CDR2 FNYEAQ. CDR3 amino acids: CASSLLQGSGGTEAFF. Here the CDR3 DNA reads TGTGCCAGCAGCCTCCTCCAGGGGTCAGGGGGAACTGAAGCTTTCTTT.

The V gene is TRBV7-2, the J gene TRBJ2-1, with D hard to call. This CDR3 is built from 12 residues. Germline CDR1 reads SGHTA; CDR2 reads FQGNSA. V dropped 3 bases and J dropped 2 bases, with 2 bases sitting between them. CDR3 in amino acids: CASSFTYNEQFF. Written as DNA, the CDR3 is TGTGCCAGCAGCTTTACCTACAATGAGCAGTTCTTC. The whole variable domain, filled in from reference TRBV7-2 and TRBJ2-1, reads GAGVSQSPSNKVTEKGKDVELRCDPISGHTALYWYRQSLGQGLEFLIYFQGNSAPDKSGLPSDRFSAERTGGSVSTLTIQRTQQEDSAVYLCASSFTYNEQFFGPGTRLTVL.

The V call is TRBV27, the J call TRBJ1-1; D might be TRBD1 (6 bases). Per germline, CDR1 MNHEY and CDR2 SMNVEV (reference sequence). CDR3 length equals 15 residues. V shed 3 bases and J shed 4 bases, with 15 bases lying between them. CDR3 DNA sequence: TGTGCCAGCAGTTTTGGGAACAGGGTAAGCACTGAAGCTTTCTTT. Protein: CASSFGNRVSTEAFF.

The rearrangement uses TRBV28 and TRBJ1-5, with 9 bases that match TRBD1. J lost 3 bases, V lost 2 bases, and 2 bases had no gene match. This CDR3 is 15 amino acids long. Germline CDR1 is MDHEN and CDR2 is SYDVKM. This CDR3 is CASSLAQGANQPQHF. For the CDR3, the DNA is TGTGCCAGCAGTTTAGCACAGGGGGCCAATCAGCCCCAGCATTTT.

The chain joins TRBV5-6 to TRBJ2-1; 13 nucleotides line up with TRBD2. Germline V gene lookup returns CDR1 SGHDT and CDR2 YYEEEE. V dropped 0 bases and J dropped 5; count of bases not matched to a gene: 8. This CDR3 has 18 residues. The CDR3 bases are TGTGCCAGCAGCTTGGCAGGACTAGCGGGAGTTAAGAACAATGAGCAGTTCTTC. This sequence encodes CASSLAGLAGVKNNEQFF. Combining the CDR3 with reference TRBV5-6 and TRBJ2-1 gives the whole variable domain DAGVTQSPTHLIKTRGQQVTLRCSPKSGHDTVSWYQQALGQGPQFIFQYYEEEERQRGNFPDRFSGHQFPNYSSELNVNALLLGDSALYLCASSLAGLAGVKNNEQFFGPGTRLTVL.

V gene TRBV27 combines with J gene TRBJ2-5; possible D gene TRBD2, 6 bases. The CDR3 length is 16 residues. The ends were cut back, 2 bases at V and 0 bases at J, with 13 bases in the middle. Germline V lookup: CDR1 MNHEY, CDR2 SMNVEV (reference sequence). The CDR3 coding sequence is TGTGCCAGCAGTTTAGAGGCGGGAAGGTACCAAGAGACCCAGTACTTC. It yields the protein CASSLEAGRYQETQYF.

The chain employs TRBV7-9 and TRBJ2-2; TRBD2 is a possible D gene (6 bases). Germline lookup yields CDR1 SEHNR and CDR2 FQNEAQ (reference sequence). CDR3 size: 15 residues. V was trimmed by 5 bases and J by 2 bases, leaving 12 bases between them. The chain's CDR3 is CASSLRLVNTGELFF. The CDR3 nucleotides are TGTGCCAGCAGCCTTAGACTAGTAAACACCGGGGAGCTGTTTTTT. Looking up the rest from reference TRBV7-9 and TRBJ2-2 gives the full variable domain: DTGVSQNPRHKITKRGQNVTFRCDPISEHNRLYWYRQTLGQGPEFLTYFQNEAQLEKSRLLSDRFSAERPKGSFSTLEIQRTEQGDSAMYLCASSLRLVNTGELFFGEGSRLTVL.